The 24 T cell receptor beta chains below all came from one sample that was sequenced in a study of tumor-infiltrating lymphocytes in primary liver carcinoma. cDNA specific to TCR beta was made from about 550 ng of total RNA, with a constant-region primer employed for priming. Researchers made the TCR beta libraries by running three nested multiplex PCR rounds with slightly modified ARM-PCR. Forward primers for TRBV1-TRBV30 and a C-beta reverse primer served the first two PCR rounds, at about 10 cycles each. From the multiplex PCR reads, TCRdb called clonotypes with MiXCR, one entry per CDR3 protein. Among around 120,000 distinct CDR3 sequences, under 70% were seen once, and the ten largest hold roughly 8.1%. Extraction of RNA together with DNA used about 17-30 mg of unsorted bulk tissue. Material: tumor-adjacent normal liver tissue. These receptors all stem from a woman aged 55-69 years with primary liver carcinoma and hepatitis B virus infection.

The CDR3 DNA sequence: TGTGCCAGCAGCTTGGCCCTGGCAGAGGAGAATGGCTACACCTTC. Protein: CASSLALAEENGYTF. The chain combines TRBV5-4 with TRBJ1-2, with no clear D. CDR1 is SGHNT and CDR2 is YYREEE in the germline V gene (reference sequence). CDR3 size: 15 residues. V was clipped by 0 bases and J by 6 bases, with 15 bases between them.

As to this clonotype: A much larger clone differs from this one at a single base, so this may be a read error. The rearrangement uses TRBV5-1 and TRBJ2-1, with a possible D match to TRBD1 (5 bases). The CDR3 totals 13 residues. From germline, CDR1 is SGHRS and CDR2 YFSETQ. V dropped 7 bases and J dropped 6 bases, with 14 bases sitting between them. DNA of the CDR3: TGCGCCAGCGGCTCCTTTCAGGGCAATGAGCAGTTCTTC. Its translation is CASGSFQGNEQFF.

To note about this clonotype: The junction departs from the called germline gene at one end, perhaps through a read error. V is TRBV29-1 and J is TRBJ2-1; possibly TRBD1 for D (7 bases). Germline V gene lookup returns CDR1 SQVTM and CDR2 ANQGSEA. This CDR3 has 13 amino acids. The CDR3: CSVVYRGGNEQFF. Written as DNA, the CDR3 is TGTAGCGTTGTTTACAGGGGAGGCAATGAGCAGTTCTTC.

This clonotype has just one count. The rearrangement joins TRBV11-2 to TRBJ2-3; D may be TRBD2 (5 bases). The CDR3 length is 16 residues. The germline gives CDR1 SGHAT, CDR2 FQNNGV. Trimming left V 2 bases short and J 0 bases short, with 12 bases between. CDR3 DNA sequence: TGTGCCAGCAGCTTATATATCCAGCGGAGCACAGATACGCAGTATTTT. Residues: CASSLYIQRSTDTQYF.

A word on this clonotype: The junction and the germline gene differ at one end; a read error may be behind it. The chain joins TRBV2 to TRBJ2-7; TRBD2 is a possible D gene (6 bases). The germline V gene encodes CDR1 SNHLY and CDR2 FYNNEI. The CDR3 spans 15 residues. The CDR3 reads CASSDRGSRIYEPYF. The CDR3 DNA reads TGTGCCAGCAGTGATCGGGGGAGTCGAATCTACGAGCCGTACTTC. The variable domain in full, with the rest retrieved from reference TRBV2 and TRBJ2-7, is EPEVTQTPSHQVTQMGQEVILRCVPISNHLYFYWYRQILGQKVEFLVSFYNNEISEKSEIFDDQFSVERPDGSNFTLKIRSTKLEDSAMYFCASSDRGSRIYEPYFGPGTRLTVT.

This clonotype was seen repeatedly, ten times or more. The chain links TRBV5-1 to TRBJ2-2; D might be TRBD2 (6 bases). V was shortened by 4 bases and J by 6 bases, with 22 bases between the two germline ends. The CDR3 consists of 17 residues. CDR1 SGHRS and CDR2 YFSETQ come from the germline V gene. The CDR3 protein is CASSRRVVAVFSGELFF. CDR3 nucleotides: TGCGCCAGCAGCCGACGTGTGGTAGCGGTATTTTCCGGGGAGCTGTTTTTT. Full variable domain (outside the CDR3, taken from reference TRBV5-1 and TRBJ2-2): KAGVTQTPRYLIKTRGQQVTLSCSPISGHRSVSWYQQTPGQGLQFLFEYFSETQRNKGNFPGRFSGRQFSNSRSEMNVSTLELGDSALYLCASSRRVVAVFSGELFFGEGSRLTVL.

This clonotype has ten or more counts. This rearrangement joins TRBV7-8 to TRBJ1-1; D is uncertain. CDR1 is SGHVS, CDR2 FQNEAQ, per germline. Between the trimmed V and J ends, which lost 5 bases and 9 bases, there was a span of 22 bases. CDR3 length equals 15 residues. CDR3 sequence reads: CASSPRRHPRPKAFF. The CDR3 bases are TGTGCCAGCAGCCCCCGTCGGCACCCCCGCCCCAAAGCTTTCTTT.

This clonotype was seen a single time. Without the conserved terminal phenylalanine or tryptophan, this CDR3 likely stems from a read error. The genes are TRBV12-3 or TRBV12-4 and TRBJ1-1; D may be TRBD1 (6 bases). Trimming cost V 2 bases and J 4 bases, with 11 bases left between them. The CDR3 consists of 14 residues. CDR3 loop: CASSLREGGTEAFY. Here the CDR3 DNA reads TGTGCCAGCAGTTTAAGAGAGGGGGGCACTGAAGCTTTCTAT.

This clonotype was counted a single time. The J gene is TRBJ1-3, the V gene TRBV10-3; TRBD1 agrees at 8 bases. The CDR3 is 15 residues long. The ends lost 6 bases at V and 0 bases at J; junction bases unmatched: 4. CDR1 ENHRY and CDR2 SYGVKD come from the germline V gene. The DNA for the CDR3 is TGTGCCATCAGCCCAGGGGGCCACTCTGGAAACACCATATATTTT. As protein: CAISPGGHSGNTIYF.

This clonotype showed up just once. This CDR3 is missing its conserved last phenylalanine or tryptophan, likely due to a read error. This CDR3 reads CGVDVGGGNTIYL. DNA for the CDR3: TGCGGCGTTGATGTGGGAGGTGGAAACACCATATATTTA. The chain has TRBV29-1 and TRBJ1-3; no clear D. The germline CDR1 and CDR2 sequences are SQVTM and ANQGSEA. CDR3 length: 13 amino acids.

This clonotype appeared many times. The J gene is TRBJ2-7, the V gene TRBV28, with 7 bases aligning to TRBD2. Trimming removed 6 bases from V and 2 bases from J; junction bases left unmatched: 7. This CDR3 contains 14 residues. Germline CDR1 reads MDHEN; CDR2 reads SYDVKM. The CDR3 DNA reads TGTGCCAGCAGCTCAGGGAGGGGAACCTACGAGCAGTACTTC. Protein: CASSSGRGTYEQYF.

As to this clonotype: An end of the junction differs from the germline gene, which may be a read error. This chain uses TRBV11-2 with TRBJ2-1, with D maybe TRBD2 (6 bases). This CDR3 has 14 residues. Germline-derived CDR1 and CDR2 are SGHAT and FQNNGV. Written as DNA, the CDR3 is TGTGCCAGCAGCTGGACTAACGGTTACAATGATCAGTTCTTC. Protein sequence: CASSWTNGYNDQFF.

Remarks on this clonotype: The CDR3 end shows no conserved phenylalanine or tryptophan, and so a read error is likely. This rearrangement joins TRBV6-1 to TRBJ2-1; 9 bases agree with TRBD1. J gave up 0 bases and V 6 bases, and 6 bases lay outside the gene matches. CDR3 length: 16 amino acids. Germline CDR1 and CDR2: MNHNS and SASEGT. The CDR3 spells CASRGQGQDSYNEQFL. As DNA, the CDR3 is TGTGCCAGCAGGGGACAGGGACAGGACTCCTACAATGAGCAGTTCCTC.

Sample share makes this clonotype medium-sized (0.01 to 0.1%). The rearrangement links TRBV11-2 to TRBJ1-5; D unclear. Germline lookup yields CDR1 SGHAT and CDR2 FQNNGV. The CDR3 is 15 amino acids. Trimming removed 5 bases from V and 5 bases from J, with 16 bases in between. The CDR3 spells CASSVRMGGDQPQHF. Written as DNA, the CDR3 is TGTGCCAGCAGCGTCCGGATGGGAGGAGATCAGCCCCAGCATTTT.

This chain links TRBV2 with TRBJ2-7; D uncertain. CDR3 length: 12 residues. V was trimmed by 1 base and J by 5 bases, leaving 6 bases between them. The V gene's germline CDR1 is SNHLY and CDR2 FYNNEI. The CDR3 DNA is TGTGCCAGCAGTGAAGAAGGGAACGAGCAGTACTTC. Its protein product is CASSEEGNEQYF.

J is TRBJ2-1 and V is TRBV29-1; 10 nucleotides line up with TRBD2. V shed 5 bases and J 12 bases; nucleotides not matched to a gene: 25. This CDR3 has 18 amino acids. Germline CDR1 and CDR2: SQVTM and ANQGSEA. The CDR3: CSVQPSGTSASSYDGQFF. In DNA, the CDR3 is TGCAGCGTTCAGCCCAGCGGGACTAGCGCGAGCTCCTACGATGGGCAGTTCTTC.

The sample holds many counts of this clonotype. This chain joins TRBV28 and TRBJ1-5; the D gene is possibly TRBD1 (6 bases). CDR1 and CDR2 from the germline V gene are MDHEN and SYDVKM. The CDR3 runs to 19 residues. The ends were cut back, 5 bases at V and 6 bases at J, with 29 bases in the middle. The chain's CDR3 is CASSGTRRRGATRGQPQHF. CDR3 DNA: TGTGCCAGCAGTGGAACCCGGAGACGGGGGGCCACCCGCGGTCAGCCCCAGCATTTT. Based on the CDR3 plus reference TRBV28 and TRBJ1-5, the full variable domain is DVKVTQSSRYLVKRTGEKVFLECVQDMDHENMFWYRQDPGLGLRLIYFSYDVKMKEKGDIPEGYSVSREKKERFSLILESASTNQTSMYLCASSGTRRRGATRGQPQHFGDGTRLSIL.

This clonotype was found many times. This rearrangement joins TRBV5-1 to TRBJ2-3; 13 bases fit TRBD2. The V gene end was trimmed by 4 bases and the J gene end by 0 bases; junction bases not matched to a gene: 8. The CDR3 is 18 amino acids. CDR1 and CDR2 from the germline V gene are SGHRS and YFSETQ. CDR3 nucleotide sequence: TGCGCCAGCAGCCTACTAGCGGGAGGGCCTACTAGCACAGATACGCAGTATTTT. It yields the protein CASSLLAGGPTSTDTQYF.

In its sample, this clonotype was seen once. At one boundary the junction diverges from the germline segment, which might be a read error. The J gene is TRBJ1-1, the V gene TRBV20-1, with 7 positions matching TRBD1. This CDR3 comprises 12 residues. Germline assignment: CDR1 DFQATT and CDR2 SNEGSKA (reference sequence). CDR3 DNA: TGCAGTGTAGACAGGGCGGATGAATGGGTCCCCTTT. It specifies CSVDRADEWVPF.

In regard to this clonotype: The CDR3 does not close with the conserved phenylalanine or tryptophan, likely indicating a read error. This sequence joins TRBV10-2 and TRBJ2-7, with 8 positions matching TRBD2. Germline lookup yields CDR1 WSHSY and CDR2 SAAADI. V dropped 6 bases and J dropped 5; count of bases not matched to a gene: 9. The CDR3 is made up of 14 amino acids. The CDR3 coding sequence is TGCGCCAGCAGGGACAGCGGGAGAGAGGACGAGCAGTACTTA. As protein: CASRDSGREDEQYL.

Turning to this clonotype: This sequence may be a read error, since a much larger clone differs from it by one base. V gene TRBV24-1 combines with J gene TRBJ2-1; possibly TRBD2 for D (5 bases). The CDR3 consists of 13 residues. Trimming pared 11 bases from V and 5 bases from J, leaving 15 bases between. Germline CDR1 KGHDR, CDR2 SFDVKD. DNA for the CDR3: TGTGCCATCGTACCGGGAAAGAACAATGAGCAGTTCTTC. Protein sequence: CAIVPGKNNEQFF.

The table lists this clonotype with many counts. The CDR3 loop reads CASSQDFRGTSSYEQYF. CDR3 DNA: TGTGCCAGCAGCCAAGATTTTCGCGGGACGAGCTCCTACGAGCAGTACTTC. This chain uses TRBV4-2 with TRBJ2-7; D might be TRBD2 (6 bases). V was pared by 0 bases and J by 0 bases, with 15 bases between. The CDR3 contains 17 residues. Germline assignment: CDR1 LGHNA and CDR2 YNFKEQ.

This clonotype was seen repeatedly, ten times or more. DNA for the CDR3: TGCGCCAGCACCACCGGGACAGGGGTGGATGGCTACACCTTC. Its translation: CASTTGTGVDGYTF. The V and J genes are TRBV5-1 and TRBJ1-2, with 10 bases fitting TRBD1. With V trimmed by 6 bases and J by 6 bases, 8 bases remained unmatched. Germline V gives CDR1 SGHRS, CDR2 YFSETQ. The CDR3 contains 14 residues.

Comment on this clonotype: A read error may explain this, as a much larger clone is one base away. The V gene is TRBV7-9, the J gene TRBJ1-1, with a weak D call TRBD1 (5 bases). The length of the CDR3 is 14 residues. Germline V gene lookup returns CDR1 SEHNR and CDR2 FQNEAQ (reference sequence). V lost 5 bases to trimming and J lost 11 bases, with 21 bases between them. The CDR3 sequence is CASSPPGRSSEAFF. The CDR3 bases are TGTGCCAGCAGCCCGCCGGGACGCTCTAGTGAGGCTTTCTTT.